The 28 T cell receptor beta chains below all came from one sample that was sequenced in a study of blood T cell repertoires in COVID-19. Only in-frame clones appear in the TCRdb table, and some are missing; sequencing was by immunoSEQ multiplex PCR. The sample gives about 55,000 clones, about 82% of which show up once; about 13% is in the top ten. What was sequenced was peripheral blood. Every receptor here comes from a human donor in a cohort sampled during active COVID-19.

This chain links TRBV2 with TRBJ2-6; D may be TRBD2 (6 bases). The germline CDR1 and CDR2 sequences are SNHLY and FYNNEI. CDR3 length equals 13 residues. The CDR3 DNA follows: TGTGCGGGCGGGGCCTCTGGGGCCAACGTCCTGACTTTC. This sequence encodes CAGGASGANVLTF.

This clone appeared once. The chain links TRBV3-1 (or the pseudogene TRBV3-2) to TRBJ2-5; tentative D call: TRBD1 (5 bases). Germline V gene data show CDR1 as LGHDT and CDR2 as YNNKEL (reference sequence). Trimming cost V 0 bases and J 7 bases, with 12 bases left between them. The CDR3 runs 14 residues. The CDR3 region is CASSQDVGPGTQYF. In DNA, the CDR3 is TGTGCCAGCAGCCAAGATGTGGGGCCAGGGACCCAGTACTTC.

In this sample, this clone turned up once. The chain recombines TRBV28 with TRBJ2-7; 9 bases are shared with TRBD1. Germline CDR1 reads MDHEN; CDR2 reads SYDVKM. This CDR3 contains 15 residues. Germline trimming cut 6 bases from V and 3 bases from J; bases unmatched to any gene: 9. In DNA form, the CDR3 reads TGTGCCAGCAGGACCACGGGACAGGGTAACTACGAGCAGTACTTC. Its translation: CASRTTGQGNYEQYF.

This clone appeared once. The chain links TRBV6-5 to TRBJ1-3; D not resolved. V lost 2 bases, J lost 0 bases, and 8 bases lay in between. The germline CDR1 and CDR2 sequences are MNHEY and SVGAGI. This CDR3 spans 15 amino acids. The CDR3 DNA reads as TGTGCCAGCAGTTACGCGACAAACTCTGGAAACACCATATATTTT. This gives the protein CASSYATNSGNTIYF.

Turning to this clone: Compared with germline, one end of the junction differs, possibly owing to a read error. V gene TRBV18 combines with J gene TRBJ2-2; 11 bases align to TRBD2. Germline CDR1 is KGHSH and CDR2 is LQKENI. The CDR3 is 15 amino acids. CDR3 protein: CASSPGLAEHRGAVF. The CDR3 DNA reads TGTGCCAGCTCACCGGGACTAGCGGAACACCGGGGAGCTGTTTTT.

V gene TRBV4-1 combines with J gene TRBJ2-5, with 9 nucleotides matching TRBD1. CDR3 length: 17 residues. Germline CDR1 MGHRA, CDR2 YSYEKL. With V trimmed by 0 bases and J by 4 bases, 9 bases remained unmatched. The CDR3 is CASSQEGQGRWGETQYF. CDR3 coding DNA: TGCGCCAGCAGCCAAGAGGGACAGGGTCGGTGGGGAGAGACCCAGTACTTC.

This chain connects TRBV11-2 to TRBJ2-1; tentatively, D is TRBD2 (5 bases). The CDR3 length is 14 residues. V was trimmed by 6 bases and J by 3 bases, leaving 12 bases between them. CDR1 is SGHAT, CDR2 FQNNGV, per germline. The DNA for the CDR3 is TGTGCCAGCAGTTATAATGGACTCTACAATGAGCAGTTCTTC. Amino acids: CASSYNGLYNEQFF.

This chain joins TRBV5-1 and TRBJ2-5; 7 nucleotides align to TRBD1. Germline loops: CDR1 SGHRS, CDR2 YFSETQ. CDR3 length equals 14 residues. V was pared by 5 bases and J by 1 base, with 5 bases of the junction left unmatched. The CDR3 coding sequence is TGCGCCAGCAGTCGGGACAGCTTCCAAGAGACCCAGTACTTC. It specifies CASSRDSFQETQYF.

This CDR3 reads CAWSDFRSSGNTIYF. The CDR3 nucleotides read TGTGCCTGGAGCGATTTCAGATCCTCTGGAAACACCATATATTTT. V usage is TRBV30 and J usage is TRBJ1-3; D gene ambiguous. This CDR3 spans 15 amino acids. Between the trimmed V and J ends, which lost 3 bases and 0 bases, there was a span of 12 bases. CDR1 is GTSNPN, CDR2 SVGIG, per germline (reference sequence).

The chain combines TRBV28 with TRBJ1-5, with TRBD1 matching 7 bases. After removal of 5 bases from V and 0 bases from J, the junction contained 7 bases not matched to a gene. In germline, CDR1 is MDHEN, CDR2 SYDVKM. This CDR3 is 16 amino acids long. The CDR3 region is CASSLDRDSSNQPQHF. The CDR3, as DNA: TGTGCCAGCAGTCTCGACCGGGACAGTAGCAATCAGCCCCAGCATTTT.

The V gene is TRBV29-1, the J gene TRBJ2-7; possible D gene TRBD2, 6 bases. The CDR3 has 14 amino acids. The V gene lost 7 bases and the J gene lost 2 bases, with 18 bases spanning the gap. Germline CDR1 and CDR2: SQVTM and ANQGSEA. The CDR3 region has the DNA TGCAGCGCGAGTTTAGCGGAAGACACCTACGAGCAGTACTTC. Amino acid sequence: CSASLAEDTYEQYF.

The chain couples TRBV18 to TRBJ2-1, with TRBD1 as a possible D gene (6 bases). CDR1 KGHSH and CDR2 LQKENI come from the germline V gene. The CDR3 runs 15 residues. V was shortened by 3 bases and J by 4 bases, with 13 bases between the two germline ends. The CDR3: CASSPSRTEYNEQFF. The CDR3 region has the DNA TGTGCCAGCTCACCCTCACGGACAGAGTACAATGAGCAGTTCTTC. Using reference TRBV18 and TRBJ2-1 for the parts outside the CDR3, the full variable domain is NAGVMQNPRHLVRRRGQEARLRCSPMKGHSHVYWYRQLPEEGLKFMVYLQKENIIDESGMPKERFSAEFPKEGPSILRIQQVVRGDSAAYFCASSPSRTEYNEQFFGPGTRLTVL.

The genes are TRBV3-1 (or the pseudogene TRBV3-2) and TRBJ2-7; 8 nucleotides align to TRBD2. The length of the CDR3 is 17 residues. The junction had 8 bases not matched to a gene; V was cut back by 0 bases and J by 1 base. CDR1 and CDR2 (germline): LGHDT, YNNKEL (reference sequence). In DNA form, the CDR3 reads TGTGCCAGCAGCCAAGATATTGGGACTAGGGTGTCCTACGAGCAGTACTTC. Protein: CASSQDIGTRVSYEQYF.

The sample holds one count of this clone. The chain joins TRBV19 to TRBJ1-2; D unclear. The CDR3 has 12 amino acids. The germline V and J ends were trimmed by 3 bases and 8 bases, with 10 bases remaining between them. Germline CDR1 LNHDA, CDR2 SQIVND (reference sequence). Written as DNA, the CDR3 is TGTGCCAGTAGTATGTCGGGTGGGGGCTACACCTTC. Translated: CASSMSGGGYTF.

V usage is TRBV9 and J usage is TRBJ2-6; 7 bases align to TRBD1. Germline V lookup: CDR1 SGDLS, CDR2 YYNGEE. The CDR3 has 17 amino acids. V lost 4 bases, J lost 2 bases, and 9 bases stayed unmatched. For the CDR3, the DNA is TGTGCCAGCAGCACCCCAGGGGGAATGGCTGGGGCCAACGTCCTGACTTTC. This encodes CASSTPGGMAGANVLTF. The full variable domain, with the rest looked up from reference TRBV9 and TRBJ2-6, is DSGVTQTPKHLITATGQRVTLRCSPRSGDLSVYWYQQSLDQGLQFLIQYYNGEERAKGNILERFSAQQFPDLHSELNLSSLELGDSALYFCASSTPGGMAGANVLTFGAGSRLTVL.

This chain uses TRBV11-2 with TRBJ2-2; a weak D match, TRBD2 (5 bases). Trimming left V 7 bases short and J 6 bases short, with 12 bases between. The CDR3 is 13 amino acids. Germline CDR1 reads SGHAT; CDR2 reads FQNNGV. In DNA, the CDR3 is TGTGCCAGCACCCTTGTGAGGGCCGGGGAGCTGTTTTTT. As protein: CASTLVRAGELFF. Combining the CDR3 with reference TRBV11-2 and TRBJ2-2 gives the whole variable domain EAGVAQSPRYKIIEKRQSVAFWCNPISGHATLYWYQQILGQGPKLLIQFQNNGVVDDSQLPKDRFSAERLKGVDSTLKIQPAKLEDSAVYLCASTLVRAGELFFGEGSRLTVL.

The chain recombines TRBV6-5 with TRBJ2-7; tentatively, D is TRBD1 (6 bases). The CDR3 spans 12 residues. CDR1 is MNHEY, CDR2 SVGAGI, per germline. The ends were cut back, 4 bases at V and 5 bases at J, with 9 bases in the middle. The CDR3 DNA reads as TGTGCCAGCAGTTTTCAGGGGAACGAGCAGTACTTC. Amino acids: CASSFQGNEQYF.

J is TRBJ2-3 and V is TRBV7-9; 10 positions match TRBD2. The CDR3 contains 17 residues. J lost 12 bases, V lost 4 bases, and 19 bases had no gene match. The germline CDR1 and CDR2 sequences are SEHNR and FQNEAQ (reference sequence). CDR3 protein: CASSSPWSAGGPKPQYF. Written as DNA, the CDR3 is TGTGCCAGCAGCTCCCCCTGGTCAGCGGGAGGGCCTAAGCCACAGTATTTT.

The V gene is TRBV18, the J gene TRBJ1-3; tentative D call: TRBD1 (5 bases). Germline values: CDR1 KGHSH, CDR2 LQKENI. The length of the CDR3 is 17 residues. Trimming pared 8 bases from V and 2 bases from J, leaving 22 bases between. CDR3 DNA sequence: TGTGCCAGCCAGGCGGAATTCGGGGGGTCACCTGGAAACACCATATATTTT. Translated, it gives CASQAEFGGSPGNTIYF.

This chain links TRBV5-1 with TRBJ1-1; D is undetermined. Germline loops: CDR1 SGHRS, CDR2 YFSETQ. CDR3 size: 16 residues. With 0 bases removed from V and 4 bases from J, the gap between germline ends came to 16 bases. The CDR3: CASSLAGSLIGTEAFF. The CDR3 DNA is TGCGCCAGCAGCTTGGCCGGGTCCCTCATCGGCACTGAAGCTTTCTTT.

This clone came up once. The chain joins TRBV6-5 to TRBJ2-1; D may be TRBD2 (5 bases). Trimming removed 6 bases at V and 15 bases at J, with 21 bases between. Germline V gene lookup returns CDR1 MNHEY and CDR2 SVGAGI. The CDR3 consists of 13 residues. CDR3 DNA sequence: TGTGCCAGCAGCCGCTACCCTAGCCTGGATTGGTTCTTC. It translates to CASSRYPSLDWFF.

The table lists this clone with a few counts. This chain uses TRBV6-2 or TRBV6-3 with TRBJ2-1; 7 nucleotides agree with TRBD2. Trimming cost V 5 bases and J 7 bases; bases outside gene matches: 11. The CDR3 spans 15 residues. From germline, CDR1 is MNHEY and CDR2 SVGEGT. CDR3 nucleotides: TGTGCCAGCAGTCGGGACCTCCTGGGGGGGAATGAGCAGTTCTTC. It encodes CASSRDLLGGNEQFF.

The CDR3 nucleotides are TGTGCCAGCAGCAAACTAGCGGGAGGCTACAATGAGCAGTTCTTC. This encodes CASSKLAGGYNEQFF. The chain combines TRBV3-1 (or the pseudogene TRBV3-2) with TRBJ2-1, with TRBD2 matching over 12 bases. The germline CDR1 and CDR2 sequences are LGHDT and YNNKEL (reference sequence). V lost 5 bases to trimming and J lost 3 bases; unmatched junction nucleotides: 2. The CDR3 is made up of 15 amino acids.

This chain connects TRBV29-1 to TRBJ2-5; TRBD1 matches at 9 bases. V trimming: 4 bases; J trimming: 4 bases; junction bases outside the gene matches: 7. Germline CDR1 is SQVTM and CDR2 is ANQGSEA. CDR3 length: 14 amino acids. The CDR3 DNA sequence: TGCAGCGTTGGGGGACAGGGACGAGGAGAGACCCAGTACTTC. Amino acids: CSVGGQGRGETQYF.

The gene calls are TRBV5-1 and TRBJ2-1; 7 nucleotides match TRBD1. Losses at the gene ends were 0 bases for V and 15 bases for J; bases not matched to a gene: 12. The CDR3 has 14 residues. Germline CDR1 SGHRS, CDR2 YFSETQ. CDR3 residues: CASSLGGQRSLVFF. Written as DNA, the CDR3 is TGCGCCAGCAGCTTGGGGGGACAGCGTTCGCTGGTGTTCTTC. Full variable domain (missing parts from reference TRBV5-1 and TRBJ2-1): KAGVTQTPRYLIKTRGQQVTLSCSPISGHRSVSWYQQTPGQGLQFLFEYFSETQRNKGNFPGRFSGRQFSNSRSEMNVSTLELGDSALYLCASSLGGQRSLVFFGPGTRLTVL.

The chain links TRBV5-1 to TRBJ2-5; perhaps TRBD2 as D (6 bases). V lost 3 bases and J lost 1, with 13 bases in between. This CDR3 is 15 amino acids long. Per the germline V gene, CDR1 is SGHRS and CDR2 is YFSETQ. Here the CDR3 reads CASSYPRDSQETQYF. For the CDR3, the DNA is TGCGCCAGCAGCTACCCACGGGACTCCCAAGAGACCCAGTACTTC.

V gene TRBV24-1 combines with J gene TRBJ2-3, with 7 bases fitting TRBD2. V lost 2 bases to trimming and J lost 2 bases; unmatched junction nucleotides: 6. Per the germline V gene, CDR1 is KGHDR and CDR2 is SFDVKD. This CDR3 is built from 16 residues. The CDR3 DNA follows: TGTGCCACCAGTGATTACCTGCGGGGGAACACAGATACGCAGTATTTT. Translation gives CATSDYLRGNTDTQYF.

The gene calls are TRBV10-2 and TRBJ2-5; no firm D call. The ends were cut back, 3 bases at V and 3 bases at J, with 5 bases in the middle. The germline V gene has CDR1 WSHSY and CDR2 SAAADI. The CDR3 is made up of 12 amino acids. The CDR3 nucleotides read TGCGCCAGCAGTGAACCGGAAGAGACCCAGTACTTC. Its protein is CASSEPEETQYF.